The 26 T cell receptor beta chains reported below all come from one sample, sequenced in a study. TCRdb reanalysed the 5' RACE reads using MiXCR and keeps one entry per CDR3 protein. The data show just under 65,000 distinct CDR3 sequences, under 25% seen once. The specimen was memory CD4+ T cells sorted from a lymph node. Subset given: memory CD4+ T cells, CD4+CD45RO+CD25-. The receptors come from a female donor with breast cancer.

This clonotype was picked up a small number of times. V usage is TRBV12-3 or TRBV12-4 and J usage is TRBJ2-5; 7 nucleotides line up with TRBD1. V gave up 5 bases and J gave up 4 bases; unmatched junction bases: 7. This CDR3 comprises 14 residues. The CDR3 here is CASSPTGDGETQYF. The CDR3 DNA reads TGTGCCAGCAGTCCTACAGGGGATGGAGAGACCCAGTACTTC.

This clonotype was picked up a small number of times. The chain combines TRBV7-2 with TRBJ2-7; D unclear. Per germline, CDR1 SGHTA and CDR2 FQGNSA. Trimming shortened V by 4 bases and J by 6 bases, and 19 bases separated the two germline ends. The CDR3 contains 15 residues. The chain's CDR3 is CASSYDPIERSEQYF. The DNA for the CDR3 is TGTGCCAGCAGCTACGACCCGATTGAAAGGTCCGAGCAGTACTTC. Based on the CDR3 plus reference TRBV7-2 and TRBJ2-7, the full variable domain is GAGVSQSPSNKVTEKGKDVELRCDPISGHTALYWYRQSLGQGLEFLIYFQGNSAPDKSGLPSDRFSAERTGGSVSTLTIQRTQQEDSAVYLCASSYDPIERSEQYFGPGTRLTVT.

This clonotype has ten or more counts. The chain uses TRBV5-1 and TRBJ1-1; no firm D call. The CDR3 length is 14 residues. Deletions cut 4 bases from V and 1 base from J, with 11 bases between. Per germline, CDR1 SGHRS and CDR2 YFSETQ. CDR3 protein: CASSQNSGNTEAFF. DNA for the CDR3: TGCGCCAGCAGCCAAAATTCAGGGAACACTGAAGCTTTCTTT.

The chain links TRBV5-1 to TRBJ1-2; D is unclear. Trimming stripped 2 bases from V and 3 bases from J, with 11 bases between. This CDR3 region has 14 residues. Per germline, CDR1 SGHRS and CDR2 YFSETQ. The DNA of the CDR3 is TGCGCCAGCAGCTTTGGGGAGGGCGACTATGGCTACACCTTC. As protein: CASSFGEGDYGYTF.

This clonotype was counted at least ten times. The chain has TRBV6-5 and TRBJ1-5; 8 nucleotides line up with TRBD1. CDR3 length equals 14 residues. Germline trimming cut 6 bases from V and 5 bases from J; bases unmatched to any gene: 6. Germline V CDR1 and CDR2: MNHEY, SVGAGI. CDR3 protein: CASRRQGLDQPQHF. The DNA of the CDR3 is TGTGCCAGCAGACGACAGGGGTTAGATCAGCCCCAGCATTTT.

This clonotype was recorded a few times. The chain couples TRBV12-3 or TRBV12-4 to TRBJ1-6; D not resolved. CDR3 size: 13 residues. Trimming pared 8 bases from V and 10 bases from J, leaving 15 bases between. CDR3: CASAREPGSPLHF. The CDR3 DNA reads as TGTGCCAGCGCCCGGGAACCGGGATCACCCCTCCACTTT.

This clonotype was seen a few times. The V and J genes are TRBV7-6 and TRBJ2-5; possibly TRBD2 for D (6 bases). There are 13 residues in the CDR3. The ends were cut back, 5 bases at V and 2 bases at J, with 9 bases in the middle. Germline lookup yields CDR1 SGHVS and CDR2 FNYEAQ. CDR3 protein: CASSPGTQETQYF. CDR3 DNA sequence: TGTGCCAGCAGCCCCGGGACTCAAGAGACCCAGTACTTC.

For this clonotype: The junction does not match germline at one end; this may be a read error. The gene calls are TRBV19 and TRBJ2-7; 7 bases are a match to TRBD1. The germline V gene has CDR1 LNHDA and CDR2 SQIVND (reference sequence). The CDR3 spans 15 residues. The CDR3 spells CASSPQTGIKDEQHF. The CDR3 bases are TGTGCCAGTAGTCCACAGACAGGGATCAAGGACGAGCAGCACTTC. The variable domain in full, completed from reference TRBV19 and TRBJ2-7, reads DGGITQSPKYLFRKEGQNVTLSCEQNLNHDAMYWYRQDPGQGLRLIYYSQIVNDFQKGDIAEGYSVSREKKESFPLTVTSAQKNPTAFYLCASSPQTGIKDEQHFGPGTRLTVT.

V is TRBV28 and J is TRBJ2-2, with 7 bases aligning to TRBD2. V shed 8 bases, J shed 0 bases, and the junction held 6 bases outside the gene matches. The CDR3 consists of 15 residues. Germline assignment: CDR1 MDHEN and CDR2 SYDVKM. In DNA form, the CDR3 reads TGTGCCAGCGTTAGGGGAGGGACGAACACCGGGGAGCTGTTTTTT. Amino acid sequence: CASVRGGTNTGELFF.

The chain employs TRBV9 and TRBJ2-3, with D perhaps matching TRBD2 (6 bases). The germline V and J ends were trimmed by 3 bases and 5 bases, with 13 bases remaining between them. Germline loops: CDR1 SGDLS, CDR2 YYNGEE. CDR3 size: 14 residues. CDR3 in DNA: TGTGCCAGCAGCGAAACGGGAGCAAGAGATACGCAGTATTTT. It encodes CASSETGARDTQYF.

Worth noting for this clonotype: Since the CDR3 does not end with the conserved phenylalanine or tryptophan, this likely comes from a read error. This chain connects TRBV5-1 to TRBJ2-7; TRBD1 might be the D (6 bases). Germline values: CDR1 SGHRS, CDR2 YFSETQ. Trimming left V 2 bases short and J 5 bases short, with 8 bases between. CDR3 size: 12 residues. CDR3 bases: TGCGCCAGCAGCTTCGCAGGGGACGAGCAGTACCTC. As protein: CASSFAGDEQYL.

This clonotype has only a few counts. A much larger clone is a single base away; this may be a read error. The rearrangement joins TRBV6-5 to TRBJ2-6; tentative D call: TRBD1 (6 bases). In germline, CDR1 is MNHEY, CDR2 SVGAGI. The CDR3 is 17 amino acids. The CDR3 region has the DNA TGTGCCGGCAGTTACTTCTCCGGGACAACTGGGGCCAACGTCCTGACTTTC. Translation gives CAGSYFSGTTGANVLTF.

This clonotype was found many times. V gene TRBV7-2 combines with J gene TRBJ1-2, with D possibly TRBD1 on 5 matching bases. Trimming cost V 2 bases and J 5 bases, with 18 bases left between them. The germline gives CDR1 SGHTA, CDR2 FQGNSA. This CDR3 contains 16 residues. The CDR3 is CASSLSPWQGRYGYTF. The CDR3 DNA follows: TGTGCCAGCAGCTTATCTCCCTGGCAGGGAAGATATGGCTACACCTTC.

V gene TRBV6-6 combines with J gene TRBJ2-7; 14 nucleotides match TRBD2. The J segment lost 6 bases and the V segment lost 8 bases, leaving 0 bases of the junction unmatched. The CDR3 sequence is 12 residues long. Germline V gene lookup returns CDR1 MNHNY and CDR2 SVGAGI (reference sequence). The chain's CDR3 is CASGLAGGEQYF. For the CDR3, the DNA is TGTGCCAGCGGACTAGCGGGAGGCGAGCAGTACTTC.

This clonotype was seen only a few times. Here the CDR3 DNA reads TGTGCCAGCAGCACCACAGGGATGGGAGAGACCCAGTACTTC. This translates into CASSTTGMGETQYF. The rearrangement joins TRBV9 to TRBJ2-5, with TRBD1 as a possible D gene (6 bases). This CDR3 comprises 14 residues. V was cut by 4 bases and J by 4 bases, with 14 bases left in between. CDR1 is SGDLS, CDR2 YYNGEE, per germline.

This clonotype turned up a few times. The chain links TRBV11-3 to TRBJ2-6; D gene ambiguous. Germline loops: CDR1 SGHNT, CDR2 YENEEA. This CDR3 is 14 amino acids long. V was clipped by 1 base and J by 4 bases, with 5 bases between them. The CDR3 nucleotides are TGTGCCAGCAGCTTAGTGGCGGGGGCCAACGTCCTGACTTTC. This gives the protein CASSLVAGANVLTF. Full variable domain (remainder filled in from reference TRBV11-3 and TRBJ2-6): EAGVVQSPRYKIIEKKQPVAFWCNPISGHNTLYWYLQNLGQGPELLIRYENEEAVDDSQLPKDRFSAERLKGVDSTLKIQPAELGDSAVYLCASSLVAGANVLTFGAGSRLTVL.

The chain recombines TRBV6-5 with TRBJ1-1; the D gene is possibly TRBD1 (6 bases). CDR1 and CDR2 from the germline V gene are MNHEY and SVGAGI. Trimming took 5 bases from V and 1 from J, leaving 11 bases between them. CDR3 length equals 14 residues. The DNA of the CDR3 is TGTGCCAGCAGTGGAAGACAGGCGAACACTGAAGCTTTCTTT. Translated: CASSGRQANTEAFF.

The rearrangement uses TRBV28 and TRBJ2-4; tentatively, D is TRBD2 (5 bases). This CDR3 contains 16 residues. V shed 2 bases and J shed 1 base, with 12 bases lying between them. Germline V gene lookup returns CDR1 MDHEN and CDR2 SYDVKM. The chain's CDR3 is CASSLGEMAAKNIQYF. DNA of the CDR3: TGTGCCAGCAGTTTAGGGGAGATGGCGGCCAAAAACATTCAGTACTTC.

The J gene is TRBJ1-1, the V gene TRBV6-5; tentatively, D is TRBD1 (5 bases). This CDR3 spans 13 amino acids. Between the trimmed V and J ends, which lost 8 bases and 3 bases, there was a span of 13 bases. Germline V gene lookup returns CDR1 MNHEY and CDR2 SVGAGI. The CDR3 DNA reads TGTGCCAGCGGGGGGGGACGGGACACTGAAGCTTTCTTT. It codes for CASGGGRDTEAFF.

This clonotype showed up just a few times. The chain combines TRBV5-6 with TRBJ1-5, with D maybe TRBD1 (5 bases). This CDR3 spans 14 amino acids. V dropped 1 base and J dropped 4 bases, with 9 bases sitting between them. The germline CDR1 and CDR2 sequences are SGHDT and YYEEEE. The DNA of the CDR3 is TGTGCCAGCAGCTTGAACAGGCTGAATCAGCCCCAGCATTTT. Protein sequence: CASSLNRLNQPQHF.

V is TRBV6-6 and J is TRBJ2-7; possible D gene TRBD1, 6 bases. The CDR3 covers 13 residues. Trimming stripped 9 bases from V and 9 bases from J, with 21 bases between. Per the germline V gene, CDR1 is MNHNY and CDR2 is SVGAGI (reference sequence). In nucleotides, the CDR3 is TGTGCCAGTGGGCCCAGCAGGGGAAGTCGGCAGTACTTC. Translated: CASGPSRGSRQYF.

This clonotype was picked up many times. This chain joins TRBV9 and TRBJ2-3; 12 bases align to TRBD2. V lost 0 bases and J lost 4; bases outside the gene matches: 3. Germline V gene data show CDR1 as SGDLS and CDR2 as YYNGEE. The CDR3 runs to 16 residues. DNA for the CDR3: TGTGCCAGCAGCGTAGTATCTAGCGGGAGGGCAGATACGCAGTATTTT. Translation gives CASSVVSSGRADTQYF.

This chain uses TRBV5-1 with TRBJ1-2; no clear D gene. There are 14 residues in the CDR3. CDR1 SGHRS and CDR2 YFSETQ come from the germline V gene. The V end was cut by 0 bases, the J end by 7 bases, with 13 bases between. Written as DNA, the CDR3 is TGCGCCAGCAGCTTGGCACCCGGGGAGGGTGGCTACACCTTC. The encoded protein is CASSLAPGEGGYTF.

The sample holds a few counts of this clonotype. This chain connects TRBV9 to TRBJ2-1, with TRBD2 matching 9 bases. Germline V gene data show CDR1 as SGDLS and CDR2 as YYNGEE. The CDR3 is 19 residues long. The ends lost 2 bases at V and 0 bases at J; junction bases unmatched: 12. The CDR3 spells CASSVGVGTSRSSYNEQFF. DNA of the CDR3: TGTGCCAGCAGCGTCGGGGTTGGGACTAGCAGGAGCTCCTACAATGAGCAGTTCTTC.

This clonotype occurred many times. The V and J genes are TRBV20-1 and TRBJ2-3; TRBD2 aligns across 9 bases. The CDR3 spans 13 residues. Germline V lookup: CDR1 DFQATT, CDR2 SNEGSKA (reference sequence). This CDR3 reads CARLAENTDTQYF. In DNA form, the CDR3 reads TGCGCCCGACTAGCGGAGAACACAGATACGCAGTATTTT.

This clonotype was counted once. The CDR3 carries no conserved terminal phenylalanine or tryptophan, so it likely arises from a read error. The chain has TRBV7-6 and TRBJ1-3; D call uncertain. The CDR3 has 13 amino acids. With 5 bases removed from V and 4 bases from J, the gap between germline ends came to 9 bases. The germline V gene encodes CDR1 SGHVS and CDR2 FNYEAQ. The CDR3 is CASSPTGGNTIYL. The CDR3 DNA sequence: TGTGCCAGCAGCCCGACGGGCGGAAACACCATATATTTG.